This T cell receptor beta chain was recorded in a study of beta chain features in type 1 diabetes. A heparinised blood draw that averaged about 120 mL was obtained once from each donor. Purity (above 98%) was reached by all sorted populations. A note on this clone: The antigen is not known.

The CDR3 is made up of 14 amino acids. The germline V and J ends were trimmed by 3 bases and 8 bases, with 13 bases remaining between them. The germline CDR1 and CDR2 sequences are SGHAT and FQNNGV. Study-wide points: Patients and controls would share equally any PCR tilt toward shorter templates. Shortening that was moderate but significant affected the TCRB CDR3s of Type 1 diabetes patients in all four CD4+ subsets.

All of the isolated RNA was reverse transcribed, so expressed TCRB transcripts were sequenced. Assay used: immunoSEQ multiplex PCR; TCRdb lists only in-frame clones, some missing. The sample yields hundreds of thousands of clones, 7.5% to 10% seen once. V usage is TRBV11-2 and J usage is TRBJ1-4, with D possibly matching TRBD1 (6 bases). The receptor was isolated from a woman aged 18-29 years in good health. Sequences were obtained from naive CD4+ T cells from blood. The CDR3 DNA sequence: TGTGCCAGCAGCTTTCAGGGACATCCGGAAAAACTGTTTTTT. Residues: CASSFQGHPEKLFF.